This TCR beta chain was obtained from a study of cytomegalovirus exposure and HLA in healthy donors. The V gene lost 2 bases and the J gene lost 2 bases, with 9 bases spanning the gap. CDR1 is ENHRY, CDR2 SYGVKD, per germline. The CDR3 runs to 14 residues. This PCR relied on a set of 60 Vbeta primers and 13 Jbeta primers. The data were produced by immunoSEQ multiplex PCR, yet TCRdb's version contains in-frame clones alone and is incomplete. The sample has over 150,000 clones, about four fifths seen once; the top ten hold about 1.4%. The rearrangement uses TRBV10-3 and TRBJ1-2; D is possibly TRBD1 (5 bases). This clonotype was obtained from a girl aged 5 to 17 in good health and CMV-seropositive. Sequencing was carried out using PBMCs. The CDR3 loop reads CAISETTANYGYTF. The DNA for the CDR3 is TGTGCCATCAGTGAGACGACAGCAAACTATGGCTACACCTTC.